These 9 T cell receptor beta chains share one sample of origin, sequenced in a study of regulatory T cells in long-lasting Graves disease (dated by TCRdb to about 2021). The method was multiplex PCR. The instrument was an Illumina HiSeq 4000. CDR3 regions were amplified by Arm-PCR with iRepertoire HTBI primers to construct TCR beta libraries. TCRdb cleaned the public reads at Q25 with fastp, built clones with MiXCR and kept in-frame beta chains. CDR3 protein sequences are deduplicated, and each keeps its most common genes and DNA. The sample profile shows about 530,000 distinct CDR3 sequences; about 16% of them were found once. Clones ranked in the top ten supply roughly 25% of the sample. The sample's time point label is to be understood as: newly diagnosed GD, antithyroid drugs for less than 3 months. For both TCR sequencing and RNA sequencing, RNA was extracted from PBMCs using TRIzol. These data were also filed under a second study, of T cells in Graves' hyperthyroidism and ophthalmopathy.

This specimen was peripheral blood mononuclear cells (PBMCs), taken at new diagnosis, from a patient treated with antithyroid drugs. Receptors originate from a woman aged 35-60 years with Graves disease. Donor details come from another sample of the same person, matched by shared clones.

A few counts support this clonotype. The chain uses TRBV20-1 and TRBJ2-2; 8 nucleotides agree with TRBD1. The CDR3 has 15 amino acids. The J segment lost 4 bases and the V segment lost 2 bases, leaving 6 bases of the junction unmatched. Germline V gives CDR1 DFQATT, CDR2 SNEGSKA (reference sequence). CDR3 DNA sequence: TGCAGTGCTAGACAGGGGGCGCAGAGCACCGGGGAGCTGTTTTTT. Translation gives CSARQGAQSTGELFF.

In its sample, this clonotype was seen a few times. The rearrangement uses TRBV19 and TRBJ1-6; the D gene is possibly TRBD1 (6 bases). The CDR3 covers 14 residues. The germline V gene has CDR1 LNHDA and CDR2 SQIVND (reference sequence). Trimming removed 6 bases from V and 11 bases from J, with 17 bases in between. CDR3 region: CASSLSGVVTPLHF. Here the CDR3 DNA reads TGTGCCAGTAGCCTCTCAGGGGTGGTGACACCCCTCCACTTT.

This sequence joins TRBV10-1 and TRBJ2-1, with D possibly matching TRBD2 (6 bases). Germline CDR1 is WNHNN and CDR2 is SYGVQD (reference sequence). This CDR3 is 13 amino acids long. With 8 bases removed from V and 9 bases from J, the gap between germline ends came to 17 bases. CDR3: CASGPGLGSEQFF. The DNA of the CDR3 is TGCGCCAGCGGGCCGGGACTGGGGAGTGAGCAGTTCTTC.

This clonotype was observed a handful of times. The chain uses TRBV19 and TRBJ2-7; D possibly corresponds to TRBD2 (6 bases). From germline, CDR1 is LNHDA and CDR2 SQIVND (reference sequence). Trimming removed 1 base from V and 6 bases from J, with 16 bases in between. This CDR3 comprises 15 residues. CDR3 residues: CASSIGGLRYGEQYF. CDR3 DNA sequence: TGTGCCAGTAGTATAGGGGGACTCCGATACGGCGAGCAGTACTTC.

This clonotype occurred a few times. Germline and junction disagree at one end, which may indicate a read error. The V and J genes are TRBV13 and TRBJ1-2; 11 bases line up with TRBD1. CDR1 is PRHDT, CDR2 FYEKMQ, per germline (reference sequence). This CDR3 comprises 17 residues. The CDR3 reads CASNLRGQGVGYYGYTF. The CDR3 DNA reads as TGTGCCAGCAACTTAAGGGGACAGGGGGTCGGATACTATGGCTACACCTTC.

This clonotype was seen ten or more times. The chain carries TRBV2 and TRBJ2-5; the D gene is possibly TRBD2 (6 bases). CDR1 is SNHLY and CDR2 is FYNNEI in the germline V gene. CDR3 length equals 14 residues. The V end lost 7 bases, the J end lost 2 bases, and 14 bases lay between the germline ends. In DNA form, the CDR3 reads TGTGCCAGCAAGACCGGCGGGGTACAAGAGACCCAGTACTTC. Translated: CASKTGGVQETQYF.

This clonotype has ten or more counts. The chain uses TRBV12-3 or TRBV12-4 and TRBJ1-6; weak D call: TRBD1 (5 bases). The CDR3 length is 16 residues. The V end lost 10 bases, the J end lost 10 bases, and 26 bases lay between the germline ends. CDR3 protein: CATMPGPIISGSPLHF. CDR3 bases: TGTGCCACCATGCCGGGACCCATAATATCGGGCTCACCCCTCCACTTT.

The table lists this clonotype with many counts. V is TRBV3-1 and J is TRBJ1-2; TRBD1 aligns across 11 bases. Germline lookup yields CDR1 LGHDT and CDR2 YNNKEL (reference sequence). The junction had 1 base not matched to a gene; V was cut back by 3 bases and J by 7 bases. The CDR3 is 13 residues long. DNA of the CDR3: TGTGCCAGCAGCCAGGGACAGGGGGTTGGCTACACCTTC. This gives the protein CASSQGQGVGYTF.

V usage is TRBV5-5 and J usage is TRBJ2-7; D uncertain. The germline V and J ends were trimmed by 0 bases and 2 bases, with 9 bases remaining between them. CDR1 and CDR2 from the germline V gene are SGHKS and YYEKEE (reference sequence). The CDR3 sequence is 14 residues long. CDR3: CASSLVGSAYEQYF. In DNA form, the CDR3 reads TGTGCCAGCAGCTTGGTTGGATCTGCCTACGAGCAGTACTTC. The entire variable domain, with the rest obtained from reference TRBV5-5 and TRBJ2-7, is as follows: DAGVTQSPTHLIKTRGQQVTLRCSPISGHKSVSWYQQVLGQGPQFIFQYYEKEERGRGNFPDRFSARQFPNYSSELNVNALLLGDSALYLCASSLVGSAYEQYFGPGTRLTVT.